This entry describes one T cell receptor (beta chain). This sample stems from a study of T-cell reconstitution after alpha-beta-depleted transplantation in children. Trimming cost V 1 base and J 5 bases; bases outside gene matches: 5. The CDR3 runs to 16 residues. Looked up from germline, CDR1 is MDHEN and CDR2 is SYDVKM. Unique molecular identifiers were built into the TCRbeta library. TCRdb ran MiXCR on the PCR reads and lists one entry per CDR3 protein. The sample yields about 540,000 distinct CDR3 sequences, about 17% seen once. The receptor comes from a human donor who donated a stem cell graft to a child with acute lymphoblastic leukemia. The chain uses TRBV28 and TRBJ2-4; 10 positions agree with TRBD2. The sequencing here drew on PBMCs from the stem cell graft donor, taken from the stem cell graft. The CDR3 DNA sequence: TGTGCCAGCAGTTTATCGGCTAGCGGGAGTGAAAACATTCAGTACTTC. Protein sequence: CASSLSASGSENIQYF. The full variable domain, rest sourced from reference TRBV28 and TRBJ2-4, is DVKVTQSSRYLVKRTGEKVFLECVQDMDHENMFWYRQDPGLGLRLIYFSYDVKMKEKGDIPEGYSVSREKKERFSLILESASTNQTSMYLCASSLSASGSENIQYFGAGTRLSVL.